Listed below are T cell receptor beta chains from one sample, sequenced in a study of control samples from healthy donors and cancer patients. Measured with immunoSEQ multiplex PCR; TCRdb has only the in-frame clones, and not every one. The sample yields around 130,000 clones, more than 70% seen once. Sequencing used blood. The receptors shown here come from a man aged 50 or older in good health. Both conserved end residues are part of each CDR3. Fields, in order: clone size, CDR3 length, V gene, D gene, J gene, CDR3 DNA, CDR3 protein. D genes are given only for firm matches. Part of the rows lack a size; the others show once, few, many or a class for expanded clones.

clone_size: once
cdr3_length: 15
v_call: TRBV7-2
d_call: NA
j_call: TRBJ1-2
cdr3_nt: TGTGCCAGCAGCTTAGCGCGTCAGCTTAACTATGGCTACACCTTC
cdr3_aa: CASSLARQLNYGYTF

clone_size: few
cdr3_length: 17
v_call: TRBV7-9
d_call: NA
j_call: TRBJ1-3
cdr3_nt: TGTGCCAGCAGCTTAGAAAGCGAAATCCTCTCTGGAAACACCATATATTTT
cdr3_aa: CASSLESEILSGNTIYF

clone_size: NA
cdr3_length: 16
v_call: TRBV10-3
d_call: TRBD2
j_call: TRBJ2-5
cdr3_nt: TGTGCCATCAGTGAGTCCAGCGGGGCGTACCAAGAGACCCAGTACTTC
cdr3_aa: CAISESSGAYQETQYF

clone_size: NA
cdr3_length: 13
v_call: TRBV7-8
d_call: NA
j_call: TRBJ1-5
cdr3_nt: TGTGCCAGCAGCTTATCGGGACGACAGCCCCAGCATTTT
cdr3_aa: CASSLSGRQPQHF

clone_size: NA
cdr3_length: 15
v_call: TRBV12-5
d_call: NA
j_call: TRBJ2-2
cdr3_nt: TGTGCTACCTCCCGTGGCGGGGTGAACACCGGGGAGCTGTTTTTT
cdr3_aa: CATSRGGVNTGELFF

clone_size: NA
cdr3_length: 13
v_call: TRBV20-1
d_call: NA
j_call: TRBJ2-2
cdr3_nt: TGCAGTGCTAGTTCAGACAACACCGGGGAGCTGTTTTTT
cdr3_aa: CSASSDNTGELFF

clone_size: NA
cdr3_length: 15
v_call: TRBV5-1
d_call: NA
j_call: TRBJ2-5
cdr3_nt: TGCGCCAGCAGCTTGGAGGGGGGCGCAAGGGAGACCCAGTACTTC
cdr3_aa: CASSLEGGARETQYF

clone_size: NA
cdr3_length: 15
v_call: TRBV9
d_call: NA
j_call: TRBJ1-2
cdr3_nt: TGTGCCAGCAGCGTTTTATACGGGGGGAACGATGGCTACACCTTC
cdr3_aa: CASSVLYGGNDGYTF

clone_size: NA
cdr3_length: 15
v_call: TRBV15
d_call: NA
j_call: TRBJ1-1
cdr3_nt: TGTGCCACCAGCAGAGATCATTCGGTGAACACTGAAGCTTTCTTT
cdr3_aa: CATSRDHSVNTEAFF

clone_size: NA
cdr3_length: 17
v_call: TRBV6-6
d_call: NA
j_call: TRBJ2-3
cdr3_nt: TGTGCCAGCAGTCCCTACCGGACACGACTTAGCACAGATACGCAGTATTTT
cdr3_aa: CASSPYRTRLSTDTQYF

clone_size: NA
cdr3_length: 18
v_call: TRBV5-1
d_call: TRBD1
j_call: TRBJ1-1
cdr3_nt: TGCGCCAGCAGCTTGGATCCTAGTCGGACAGGGGTAAAAACTGAAGCTTTCTTT
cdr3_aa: CASSLDPSRTGVKTEAFF

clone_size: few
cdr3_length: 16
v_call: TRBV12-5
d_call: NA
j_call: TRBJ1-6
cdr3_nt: TGTGCTAGTGGTCTTGTGGACAGCTCCTATAATTCACCCCTCCACTTT
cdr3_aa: CASGLVDSSYNSPLHF

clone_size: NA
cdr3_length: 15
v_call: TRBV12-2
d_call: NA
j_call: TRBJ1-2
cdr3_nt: TGTGCAAGTCGCCGAGGGGAGACTGGAAACTATGGCTACACCTTC
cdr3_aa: CASRRGETGNYGYTF

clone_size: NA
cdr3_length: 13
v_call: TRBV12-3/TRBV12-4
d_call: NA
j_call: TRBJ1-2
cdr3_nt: TGTGCCAGCAGTTTCCGCGGGGACTATGGCTACACCTTC
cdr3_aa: CASSFRGDYGYTF

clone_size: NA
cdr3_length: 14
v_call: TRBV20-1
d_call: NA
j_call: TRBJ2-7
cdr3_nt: TGCAGTGCTAGTATGGGTACGCTCTCCTACGAGCAGTACTTC
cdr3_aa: CSASMGTLSYEQYF

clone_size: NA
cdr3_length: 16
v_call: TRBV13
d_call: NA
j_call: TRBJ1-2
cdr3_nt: TGTGCCAGCAGCTCTTATCGGTTAAGACAACCCCATGGCTACACCTTC
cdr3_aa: CASSSYRLRQPHGYTF

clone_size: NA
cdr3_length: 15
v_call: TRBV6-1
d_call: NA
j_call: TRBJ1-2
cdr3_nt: TGTGCCAGCAGTGAAGCGGTCGAGGGGTGGTATGGCTACACCTTC
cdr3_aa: CASSEAVEGWYGYTF

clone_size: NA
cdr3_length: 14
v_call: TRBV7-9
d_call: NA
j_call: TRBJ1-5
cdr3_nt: TGTGCCAGCAGCTTAGTCGAAGGGCAACAGCCCCAGCATTTT
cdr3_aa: CASSLVEGQQPQHF

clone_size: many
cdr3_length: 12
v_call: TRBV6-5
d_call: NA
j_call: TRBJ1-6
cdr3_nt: TGTGCCAGCAGCCCGTTACGAACACCCCTCCACTTT
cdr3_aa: CASSPLRTPLHF

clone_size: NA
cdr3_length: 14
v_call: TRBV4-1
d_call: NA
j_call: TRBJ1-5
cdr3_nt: TGCGCCAGCAGCCCCCGGGAGGGTCGGGAGCCCCAGCATTTT
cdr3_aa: CASSPREGREPQHF

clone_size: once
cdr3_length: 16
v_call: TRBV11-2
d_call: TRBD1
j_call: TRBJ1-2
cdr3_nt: TGTGCCAGCAGCTCGCCGGGACAGGGGTTAGAATATGGCTACACCTTC
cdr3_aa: CASSSPGQGLEYGYTF

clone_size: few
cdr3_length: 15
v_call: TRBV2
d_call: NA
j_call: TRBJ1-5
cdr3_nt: TGTGCCAGCAGTGAAGCATACAGGGCCAATCAGCCCCAGCATTTT
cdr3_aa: CASSEAYRANQPQHF

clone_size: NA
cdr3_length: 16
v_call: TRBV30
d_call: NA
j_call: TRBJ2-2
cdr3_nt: TGTGCCTGGAAGCATTTAACGGCAAGAAACACCGGGGAGCTGTTTTTT
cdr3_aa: CAWKHLTARNTGELFF

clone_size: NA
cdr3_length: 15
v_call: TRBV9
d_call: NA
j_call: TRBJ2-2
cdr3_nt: TGTGCCAGCAGCGTAGAGGGTGGTCGGACCGGGGAGCTGTTTTTT
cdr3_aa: CASSVEGGRTGELFF

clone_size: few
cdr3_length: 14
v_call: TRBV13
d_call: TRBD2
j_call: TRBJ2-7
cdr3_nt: TGTGCCAGCAGCTTACGAGCGACTAGCGGGCCGGAGTACTTC
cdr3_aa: CASSLRATSGPEYF

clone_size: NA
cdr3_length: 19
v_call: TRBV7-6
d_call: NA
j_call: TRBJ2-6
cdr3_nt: TGTGCCAGCAGCTTAGATGGTAGGGGGATACAATCTGGGGCCAACGTCCTGACTTTC
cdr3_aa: CASSLDGRGIQSGANVLTF

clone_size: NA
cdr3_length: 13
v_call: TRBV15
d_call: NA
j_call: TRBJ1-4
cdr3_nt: TGTGCCACCAGCAGAGATCGGGGCGAAAAACTGTTTTTT
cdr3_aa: CATSRDRGEKLFF

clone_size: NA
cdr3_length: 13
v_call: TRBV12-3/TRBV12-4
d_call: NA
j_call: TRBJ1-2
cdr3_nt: TGTGCCAGCAGTGCGACAGGCTCCGGGGGCTACACCTTC
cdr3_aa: CASSATGSGGYTF

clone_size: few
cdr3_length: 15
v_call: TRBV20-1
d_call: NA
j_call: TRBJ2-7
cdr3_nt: TGCAGTGCTAGTGAGGCGAGGGACCCCGACCACGAGCAGTACTTC
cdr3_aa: CSASEARDPDHEQYF

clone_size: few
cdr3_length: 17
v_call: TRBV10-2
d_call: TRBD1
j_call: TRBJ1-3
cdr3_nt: TGCGCCAGCAGTGAGGTGCCCGGGACAGCCTCTGGAAACACCATATATTTT
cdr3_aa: CASSEVPGTASGNTIYF

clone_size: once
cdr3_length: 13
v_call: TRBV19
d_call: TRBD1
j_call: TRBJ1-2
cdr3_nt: TGTGCCAGCCGTACAGGGGTGGTCGATGGCTACACCTTC
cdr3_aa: CASRTGVVDGYTF

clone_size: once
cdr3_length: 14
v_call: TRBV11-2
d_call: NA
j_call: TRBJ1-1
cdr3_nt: TGTGCCAGCAGCTTATCGATGCGACAGTGGGGAGCTTTCTTT
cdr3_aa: CASSLSMRQWGAFF